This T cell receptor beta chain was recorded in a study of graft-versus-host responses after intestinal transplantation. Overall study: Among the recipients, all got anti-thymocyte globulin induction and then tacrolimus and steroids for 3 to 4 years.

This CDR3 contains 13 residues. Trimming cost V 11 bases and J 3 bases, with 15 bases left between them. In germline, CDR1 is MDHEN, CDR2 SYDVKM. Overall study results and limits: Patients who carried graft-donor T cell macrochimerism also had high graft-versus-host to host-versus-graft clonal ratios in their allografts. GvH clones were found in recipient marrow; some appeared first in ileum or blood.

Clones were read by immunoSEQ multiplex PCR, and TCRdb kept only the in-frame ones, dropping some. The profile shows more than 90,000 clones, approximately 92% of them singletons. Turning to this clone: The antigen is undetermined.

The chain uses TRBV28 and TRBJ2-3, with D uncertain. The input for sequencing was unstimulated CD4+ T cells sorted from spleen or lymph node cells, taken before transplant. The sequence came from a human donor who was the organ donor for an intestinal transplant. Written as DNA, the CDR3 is TGTGCCTGCTCAAGGGCCTTTACAGATACGCAGTATTTT. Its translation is CACSRAFTDTQYF.